The sequence of this T cell receptor (beta chain) was determined in a study of OX40 agonist ivuxolimab in advanced cancers. Regarding the study in general: Ivuxolimab was an agonistic, fully human IgG2 monoclonal antibody directed against OX40 (CD134), a costimulatory receptor. The dose-escalation cohort was almost 85% male with a mean age of roughly 60 years, ranging from roughly 23 to 79. Prior anti-PD-1, anti-PD-L1 or anti-CTLA-4 therapy was permitted, and checkpoint inhibitors had been received by more than 35% of dose-escalation patients. Intravenous ivuxolimab was administered to patients every 2 weeks at six dose levels: 0.01, 0.1, 0.3, 1.5, 3 and 10 mg/kg. The paper reports the monotherapy dose-escalation portion (N of about 50 patients) of the phase I ivuxolimab trial. Partial responses were achieved by three dose-escalation patients, of whom one had hepatocellular carcinoma and two had cutaneous melanoma. The point of sequencing TCRbeta in the periphery was to test whether ivuxolimab changed TCR sequence diversity and drove clonal T-cell expansion. Of the approximately 53 patients in dose escalation, about 20 had hepatocellular carcinoma, about 15 had melanoma, 9 had renal cell carcinoma and 9 had head and neck cancer.

What the authors observed across the whole study: In partial responders in the 0.1-3.0 mg/kg groups, normalized peripheral clonal expansion was found to be among the lowest, especially among CD8+ T cells. After ivuxolimab, expanded clones were on average more numerous among CD8+ T cells than among CD4+ T cells. Low levels of normalized T-cell clonal expansion were also seen in some nonresponding patients. Antigen specificity was not determined for the clonally expanded peripheral T cells. At doses of 0.1 to 3.0 mg/kg, clonal expansion of both CD4+ and CD8+ blood T cells was observed from baseline to week 6.

To sequence the TCRbeta CDR3 region, genomic DNA was isolated from the sorted cells. The immunoSEQ Assay was used to sequence the TCRbeta CDR3 regions. TCRdb provides this immuneACCESS table in a form limited to in-frame rearrangements. Some clones are lacking; in checked studies, under half of them reflect an unresolved V gene, and why the rest are absent is not known. This sample is represented by tens of thousands of clones; 81% of them were singletons. The top ten clonotypes cover 5% of the sample. Patients with a history of autoimmune disease or receiving systemic immunosuppression were excluded from the trial. Peripheral blood for TCR sequencing was collected from all dose cohorts at baseline, on cycle 4 day 1, and on cycle 7 day 1. The samples were drawn from a first-in-human, open-label, multicenter phase I dose-escalation trial of ivuxolimab. Adults with locally advanced or metastatic head and neck squamous cell, hepatocellular, melanoma or renal cell carcinoma were enrolled in the trial. Before TCR sequencing, CD4+ and CD8+ T cells were separately sorted from peripheral blood.

Per the germline V gene, SGHDT is the CDR1 and YYEEEE is the CDR2. V gives up 3 bases and J gives up 2 bases, and the segment between their germline ends measures 18 bases. The CDR3 sequence holds 17 residues, the cysteine and phenylalanine included. The sequence is cut down to CDR3 DNA, 51 bases in frame from base 1. This clone was found a few times. Which antigen it targets is not known. No quality values exist for individual bases; no much larger clone is one base distant. This sequence was found in an adult with an advanced solid tumor such as melanoma, head and neck, liver or kidney cancer. The V and J segments used are TRBV5-6 and TRBJ1-3, with the D gene uncertain. This specimen was CD4+ or CD8+ T cells sorted from blood, taken in a trial of the OX40 agonist ivuxolimab. The DNA is TGTGCCAGCAGCTGGCGAAGGATGGCGGCTCCTGGAAACACCATATATTTT. This sequence encodes CASSWRRMAAPGNTIYF.